The 22 T cell receptor beta chains in this list originate from one sample, sequenced in a study of CD8 T cells in ankylosing spondylitis. Study-wide points: Several highly homologous variants made up a TCR beta motif, and this motif appeared characteristic of ankylosing spondylitis blood.

These receptors have no identified antigens. TCRdb re-called the 5' RACE reads with MiXCR, one entry per CDR3 protein. Altogether about 800,000 distinct CDR3 sequences are present, around 11% being singletons, with the ten largest covering approximately 0.51%. The specimen sequenced was blood, either unsorted or a sorted T cell fraction (not recorded which). These receptors all come from a male donor with ankylosing spondylitis.

Comment on this clonotype: An end of the junction differs from the germline gene, which may be a read error. The rearrangement links TRBV7-7 to TRBJ2-2; D might be TRBD1 (6 bases). The CDR3 totals 16 residues. Germline CDR1 reads SSHAT; CDR2 reads FNYEAQ (reference sequence). CDR3 amino acids: CASSSKTGGPTGELFF. In DNA form, the CDR3 reads TGTGCTAGCAGCTCGAAGACAGGCGGCCCTACCGGGGAGCTGTTTTTT. Variable domain in full (rest from reference TRBV7-7 and TRBJ2-2): GAGVSQSPRYKVTKRGQDVTLRCDPISSHATLYWYQQALGQGPEFLTYFNYEAQPDKSGLPSDRFSAERPEGSISTLTIQRTEQRDSAMYRCASSSKTGGPTGELFFGEGSRLTVL.

This chain joins TRBV24-1 and TRBJ1-4; unclear D gene. CDR3 length: 16 amino acids. Trimming shortened V by 3 bases and J by 8 bases, and 18 bases separated the two germline ends. CDR1 KGHDR and CDR2 SFDVKD come from the germline V gene. The CDR3: CATSDPTADGLEKLFF. The CDR3 DNA reads TGTGCCACCAGTGATCCAACAGCCGACGGCTTAGAAAAACTGTTTTTT.

The chain recombines TRBV6-1 with TRBJ2-7, with D perhaps matching TRBD2 (6 bases). The CDR3 is made up of 15 amino acids. CDR1 is MNHNS, CDR2 SASEGT, per germline. Trimming took off 6 bases at V and 2 bases at J, with 17 bases between the two ends. CDR3 DNA sequence: TGTGCCAGCAGCCCGGAGGGCGGTTACGCCTACGAGCAGTACTTC. Protein sequence: CASSPEGGYAYEQYF.

Many counts were recorded for this clonotype. The CDR3 DNA reads as TGTGCCATCAGAGGAGCGGGACGCCTCAATGAGCAGTTCTTC. Amino acids: CAIRGAGRLNEQFF. The rearrangement uses TRBV10-3 and TRBJ2-1; 7 bases line up with TRBD2. This CDR3 has 14 residues. Unmatched junction bases numbered 8, after V lost 6 bases and J lost 6 bases. Germline V gene sequence: CDR1 ENHRY, CDR2 SYGVKD.

This clonotype came up many times. The chain has TRBV5-1 and TRBJ2-3; TRBD1 might be the D (6 bases). The CDR3 contains 14 residues. V lost 1 base to trimming and J lost 5 bases, with 11 bases between them. Germline-derived CDR1 and CDR2 are SGHRS and YFSETQ. The CDR3 is CASSLTGHVDTQYF. Written as DNA, the CDR3 is TGCGCCAGCAGCTTGACAGGGCACGTAGATACGCAGTATTTT.

The sample holds a few counts of this clonotype. This chain links TRBV12-3 or TRBV12-4 with TRBJ1-4, with 9 bases aligning to TRBD1. CDR3 length: 15 residues. After removal of 5 bases from V and 8 bases from J, the junction contained 9 bases not matched to a gene. The CDR3 DNA reads as TGTGCCAGCAGTCCCCCCGGGACAGGGAACGAAAAACTGTTTTTT. Translated: CASSPPGTGNEKLFF.

There are a few counts of this clonotype. This chain connects TRBV29-1 to TRBJ1-5, with D perhaps TRBD1 (5 bases). The germline V gene has CDR1 SQVTM and CDR2 ANQGSEA. CDR3 size: 15 residues. V was pared by 4 bases and J by 4 bases, with 17 bases between. The CDR3 DNA reads as TGCAGCGTTGCCGGGGAAGAGGGGATTAATCAGCCCCAGCATTTT. This codes for CSVAGEEGINQPQHF.

V and J are TRBV6-2 or TRBV6-3 and TRBJ2-2, with D perhaps TRBD2 (6 bases). The germline V gene encodes CDR1 MNHEY and CDR2 SVGEGT. Trimming took 6 bases from V and 1 from J, leaving 12 bases between them. CDR3 length: 15 residues. CDR3 in DNA: TGTGCCAGCAGACTCGGGACTTTGAACACCGGGGAGCTGTTTTTT. As protein: CASRLGTLNTGELFF.

The rearrangement links TRBV7-9 to TRBJ2-5, with a tentative D call TRBD1 (6 bases). CDR3 length equals 17 residues. Germline V lookup: CDR1 SEHNR, CDR2 FQNEAQ (reference sequence). Trimming took 1 base from V and 1 from J, leaving 16 bases between them. This CDR3 is CASSLVHWGTFQETQYF. The DNA for the CDR3 is TGTGCCAGCAGCTTAGTACATTGGGGGACATTCCAAGAGACCCAGTACTTC. Together with reference TRBV7-9 and TRBJ2-5, the CDR3 gives the full variable domain: DTGVSQNPRHKITKRGQNVTFRCDPISEHNRLYWYRQTLGQGPEFLTYFQNEAQLEKSRLLSDRFSAERPKGSFSTLEIQRTEQGDSAMYLCASSLVHWGTFQETQYFGPGTRLLVL.

The genes are TRBV18 and TRBJ1-3; possible D gene TRBD1, 5 bases. Germline CDR1 reads KGHSH; CDR2 reads LQKENI. The germline V and J ends were trimmed by 2 bases and 6 bases, with 11 bases remaining between them. There are 14 residues in the CDR3. The CDR3 region is CASSPAGTENTIYF. CDR3 sequence (DNA): TGTGCCAGCTCACCAGCAGGGACGGAAAACACCATATATTTT. The full variable domain, in which reference TRBV18 and TRBJ1-3 provide the parts outside the CDR3, is NAGVMQNPRHLVRRRGQEARLRCSPMKGHSHVYWYRQLPEEGLKFMVYLQKENIIDESGMPKERFSAEFPKEGPSILRIQQVVRGDSAAYFCASSPAGTENTIYFGEGSWLTVV.

This rearrangement joins TRBV28 to TRBJ2-1; 8 bases fit TRBD2. Germline CDR1 is MDHEN and CDR2 is SYDVKM. The CDR3 is 15 residues long. The V segment lost 2 bases and the J segment 8 bases; nucleotides outside the gene matches: 8. CDR3 amino acids: CASSLLSGSRYEQFF. The CDR3 DNA reads as TGTGCCAGCAGTTTACTAAGCGGGAGTCGCTATGAGCAGTTCTTC.

The genes are TRBV20-1 and TRBJ1-5; D is unclear. There are 15 residues in the CDR3. From germline, CDR1 is DFQATT and CDR2 SNEGSKA (reference sequence). CDR3 sequence reads: CSAHSDGGSNQPQHF. The CDR3 DNA reads TGCAGCGCACATTCCGACGGTGGAAGCAATCAGCCCCAGCATTTT.

The chain recombines TRBV13 with TRBJ2-1; TRBD2 aligns across 8 bases. CDR1 is PRHDT, CDR2 FYEKMQ, per germline (reference sequence). Losses at the gene ends were 5 bases for V and 3 bases for J; bases not matched to a gene: 9. This CDR3 has 16 amino acids. CDR3: CASSRSGLVFYNEQFF. CDR3 DNA sequence: TGTGCCAGCAGCCGTTCGGGACTAGTTTTCTACAATGAGCAGTTCTTC. Full variable domain (outside the CDR3, taken from reference TRBV13 and TRBJ2-1): AAGVIQSPRHLIKEKRETATLKCYPIPRHDTVYWYQQGPGQDPQFLISFYEKMQSDKGSIPDRFSAQQFSDYHSELNMSSLELGDSALYFCASSRSGLVFYNEQFFGPGTRLTVL.

This CDR3 reads CASAPGEGYQETQYF. In DNA form, the CDR3 reads TGTGCCAGCGCCCCAGGGGAGGGGTACCAAGAGACCCAGTACTTC. The chain is built from TRBV18 and TRBJ2-5; possibly TRBD2 for D (7 bases). The CDR3 extends over 15 amino acids. V lost 8 bases to trimming and J lost 0 bases, with 16 bases between them. CDR1 and CDR2 from the germline V gene are KGHSH and LQKENI.

The chain links TRBV6-6 to TRBJ1-4, with unresolved D. The germline V and J ends were trimmed by 2 bases and 6 bases, with 7 bases remaining between them. Germline V gives CDR1 MNHNY, CDR2 SVGAGI (reference sequence). The CDR3 is made up of 13 amino acids. The CDR3 region has the DNA TGTGCCAGCAGTTACCCGAATTATGAAAAACTGTTTTTT. The encoded protein is CASSYPNYEKLFF.

V usage is TRBV27 and J usage is TRBJ2-2, with D maybe TRBD1 (6 bases). This CDR3 is 14 amino acids long. The germline gives CDR1 MNHEY, CDR2 SMNVEV (reference sequence). V lost 3 bases and J 6 bases, leaving 11 bases between the germline ends. CDR3 residues: CASSLNRAAGELFF. The CDR3 DNA follows: TGTGCCAGCAGTTTGAACAGGGCAGCCGGGGAGCTGTTTTTT.

The chain carries TRBV7-6 and TRBJ1-1; D is undetermined. The V and J ends lost 5 bases and 6 bases respectively, with 10 bases between them. Germline loops: CDR1 SGHVS, CDR2 FNYEAQ. The CDR3 length is 12 residues. For the CDR3, the DNA is TGTGCCAGCAGCGCATTGAGGGCTGAAGCTTTCTTT. It specifies CASSALRAEAFF.

The rearrangement uses TRBV29-1 and TRBJ2-1; D is uncertain. Germline V gene data show CDR1 as SQVTM and CDR2 as ANQGSEA. V was clipped by 8 bases and J by 9 bases, with 20 bases between them. This CDR3 is built from 13 residues. The CDR3 spells CSLRKVDLVEQFF. The CDR3 DNA sequence: TGCAGCCTCCGGAAGGTAGATTTAGTTGAGCAGTTCTTC.

There are a few counts of this clonotype. This chain connects TRBV6-2 or TRBV6-3 to TRBJ1-4; no firm D call. The germline CDR1 and CDR2 sequences are MNHEY and SVGEGT. The V and J ends lost 8 bases and 10 bases respectively, with 8 bases between them. The length of the CDR3 is 10 residues. The CDR3 nucleotides read TGTGCCAGCGGTGACGGAAAACTGTTTTTT. This gives the protein CASGDGKLFF.

This clonotype turned up a few times. The chain links TRBV5-1 to TRBJ2-7; D ambiguous. The CDR3 runs to 15 residues. V was cut by 7 bases and J by 0 bases, with 17 bases left in between. Germline V lookup: CDR1 SGHRS, CDR2 YFSETQ. CDR3 bases: TGCGCCAGCGGTCCCAAAACGGGTCTCTCCTACGAGCAGTACTTC. This translates into CASGPKTGLSYEQYF. The full variable domain, its missing parts supplied by reference TRBV5-1 and TRBJ2-7, is KAGVTQTPRYLIKTRGQQVTLSCSPISGHRSVSWYQQTPGQGLQFLFEYFSETQRNKGNFPGRFSGRQFSNSRSEMNVSTLELGDSALYLCASGPKTGLSYEQYFGPGTRLTVT.

This clonotype has at least ten counts. The chain links TRBV6-5 to TRBJ2-7; the D gene is possibly TRBD1 (6 bases). The CDR3 sequence is 14 residues long. V lost 0 bases and J lost 4, with 10 bases in between. Germline loops: CDR1 MNHEY, CDR2 SVGAGI. The chain's CDR3 is CASSYSPGVYEQYF. The CDR3 coding sequence is TGTGCCAGCAGTTACTCTCCAGGGGTGTACGAGCAGTACTTC.

This clonotype was counted at least ten times. The chain carries TRBV29-1 and TRBJ2-2; the match to TRBD1 covers 9 bases. The CDR3 extends over 14 amino acids. With V trimmed by 7 bases and J by 6 bases, 9 bases remained unmatched. Germline-derived CDR1 and CDR2 are SQVTM and ANQGSEA. DNA of the CDR3: TGCAGCGGACACCCGGGACAGGGCTCCGGGGAGCTGTTTTTT. It is translated as CSGHPGQGSGELFF.